The clone carrying this TCR beta chain was seen a few times. Its target is not known. These data come from a study of T cell responses to AZD1222 COVID-19 vaccine. Study context: Timing groups of about 4 and about 12 weeks for second doses were pooled.

Study-level findings and limits: Repertoires in all cases were sampled only once the peak T cell response had passed. The donor cohort was predominantly white British with a female majority, and clonal diversity may have been underestimated.

The assay was immunoSEQ multiplex PCR, and TCRdb's table has in-frame clones only and misses some. The sample contains 100,000 or so clones, roughly nine tenths of which appear only once. V shed 4 bases and J shed 3 bases, with 18 bases lying between them. This CDR3 spans 17 amino acids. The V gene's germline CDR1 is LGHNA and CDR2 YNFKEQ. The input for sequencing was peripheral blood, taken on day 0 of AZD1222 vaccination. The chain couples TRBV4-2 to TRBJ1-4; weak D call: TRBD1 (6 bases). The source of this sequence is an adult in good health. Written as DNA, the CDR3 is TGTGCCAGCAGCCGAGAACTCTACAGGGTTGCTAATGAAAAACTGTTTTTT. It translates to CASSRELYRVANEKLFF.